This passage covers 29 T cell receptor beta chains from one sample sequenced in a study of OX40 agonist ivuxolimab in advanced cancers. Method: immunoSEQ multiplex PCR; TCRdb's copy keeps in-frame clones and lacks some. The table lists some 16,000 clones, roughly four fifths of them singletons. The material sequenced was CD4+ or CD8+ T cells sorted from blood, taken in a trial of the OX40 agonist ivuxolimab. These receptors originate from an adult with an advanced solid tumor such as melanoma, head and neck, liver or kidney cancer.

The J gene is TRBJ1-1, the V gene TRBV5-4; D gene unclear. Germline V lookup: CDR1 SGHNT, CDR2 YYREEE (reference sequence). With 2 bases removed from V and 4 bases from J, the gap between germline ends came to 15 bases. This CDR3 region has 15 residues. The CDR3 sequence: CASSLQGPVGTEAFF. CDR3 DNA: TGTGCCAGCAGCTTACAAGGGCCCGTGGGCACTGAAGCTTTCTTT.

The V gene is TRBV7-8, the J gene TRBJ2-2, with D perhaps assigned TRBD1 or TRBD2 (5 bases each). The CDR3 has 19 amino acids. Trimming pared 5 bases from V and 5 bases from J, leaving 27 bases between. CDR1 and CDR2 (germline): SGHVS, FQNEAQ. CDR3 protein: CASSPVPPLEGTVTGELFF. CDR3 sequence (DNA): TGTGCCAGCAGCCCCGTGCCCCCCCTCGAGGGGACCGTTACCGGGGAGCTGTTTTTT.

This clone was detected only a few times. The chain's CDR3 is CASSLGTGGEISGYTF. The DNA of the CDR3 is TGTGCCAGCAGTTTGGGGACAGGGGGCGAAATTAGTGGCTACACCTTC. This rearrangement joins TRBV28 to TRBJ1-2; 12 positions match TRBD1. The CDR3 extends over 16 amino acids. Unmatched junction bases numbered 9, after V lost 3 bases and J lost 7 bases. Germline V gene sequence: CDR1 MDHEN, CDR2 SYDVKM.

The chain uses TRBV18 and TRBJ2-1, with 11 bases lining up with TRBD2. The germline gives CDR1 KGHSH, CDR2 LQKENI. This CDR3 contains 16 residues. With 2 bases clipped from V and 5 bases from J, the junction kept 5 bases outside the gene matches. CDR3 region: CASSPNLAGGNNEQFF. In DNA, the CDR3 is TGTGCCAGCTCACCAAACCTAGCGGGAGGTAACAATGAGCAGTTCTTC.

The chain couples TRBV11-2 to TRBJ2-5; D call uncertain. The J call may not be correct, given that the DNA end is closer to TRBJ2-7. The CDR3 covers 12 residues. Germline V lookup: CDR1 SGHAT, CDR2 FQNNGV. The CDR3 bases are TGTGCCAGCAGCTCGAGTCCCTACGAGCAGTACTTC. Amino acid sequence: CASSSSPYEQYF.

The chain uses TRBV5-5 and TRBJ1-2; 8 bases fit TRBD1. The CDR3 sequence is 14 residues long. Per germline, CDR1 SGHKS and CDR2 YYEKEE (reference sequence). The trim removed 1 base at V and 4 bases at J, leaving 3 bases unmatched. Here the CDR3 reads CASSLSDRVYGYTF. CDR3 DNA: TGTGCCAGCAGCTTGTCGGACAGGGTCTATGGCTACACCTTC.

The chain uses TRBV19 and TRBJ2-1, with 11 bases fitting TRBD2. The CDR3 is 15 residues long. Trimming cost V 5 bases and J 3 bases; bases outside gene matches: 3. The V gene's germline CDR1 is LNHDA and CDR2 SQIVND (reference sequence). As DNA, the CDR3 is TGTGCCAGTAGTCAGGGGACTAGCGGCTACAATGAGCAGTTCTTC. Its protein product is CASSQGTSGYNEQFF.

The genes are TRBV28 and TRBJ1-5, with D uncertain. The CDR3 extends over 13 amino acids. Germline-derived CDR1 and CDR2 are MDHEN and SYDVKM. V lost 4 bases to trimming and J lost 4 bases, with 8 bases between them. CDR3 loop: CASSSNKNQPQHF. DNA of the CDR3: TGTGCCAGCAGTTCCAACAAGAATCAGCCCCAGCATTTT.

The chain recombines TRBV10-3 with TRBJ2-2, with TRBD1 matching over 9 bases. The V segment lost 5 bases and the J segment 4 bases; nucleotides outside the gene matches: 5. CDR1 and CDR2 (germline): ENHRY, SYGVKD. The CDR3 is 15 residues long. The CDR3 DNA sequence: TGTGCCATCAGTACACAGGGGGCCGGCACCGGGGAGCTGTTTTTT. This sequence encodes CAISTQGAGTGELFF.

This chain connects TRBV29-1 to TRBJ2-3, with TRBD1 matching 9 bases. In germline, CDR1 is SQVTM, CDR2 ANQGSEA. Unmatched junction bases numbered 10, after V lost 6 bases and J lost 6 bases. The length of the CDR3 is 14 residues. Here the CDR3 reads CSVRTGATRDTQYF. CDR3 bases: TGCAGCGTCCGGACAGGGGCGACGAGGGATACGCAGTATTTT.

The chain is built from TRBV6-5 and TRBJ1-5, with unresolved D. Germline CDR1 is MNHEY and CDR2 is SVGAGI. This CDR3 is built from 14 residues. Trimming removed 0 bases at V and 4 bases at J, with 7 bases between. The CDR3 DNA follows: TGTGCCAGCAGTTACTCGAGAGGGAATCAGCCCCAGCATTTT. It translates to CASSYSRGNQPQHF.

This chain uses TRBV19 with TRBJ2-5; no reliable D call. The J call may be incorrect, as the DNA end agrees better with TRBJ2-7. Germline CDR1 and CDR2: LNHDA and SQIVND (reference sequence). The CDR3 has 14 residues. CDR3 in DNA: TGTGCCAGTAGTATTCGCCCCACGGGCGACGAGCAGTACTTC. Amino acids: CASSIRPTGDEQYF.

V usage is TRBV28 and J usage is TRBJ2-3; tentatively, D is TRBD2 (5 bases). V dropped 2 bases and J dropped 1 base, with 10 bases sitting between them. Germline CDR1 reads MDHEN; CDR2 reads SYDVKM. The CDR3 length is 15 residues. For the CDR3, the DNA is TGTGCCAGCAGTTTAGGAGGACTCCGCACAGATACGCAGTATTTT. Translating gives CASSLGGLRTDTQYF.

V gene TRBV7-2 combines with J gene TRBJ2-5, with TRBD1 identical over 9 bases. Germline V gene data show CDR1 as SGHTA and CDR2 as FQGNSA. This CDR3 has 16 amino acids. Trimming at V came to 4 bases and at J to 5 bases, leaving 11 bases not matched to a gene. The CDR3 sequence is CASSSLSGTGRETQYF. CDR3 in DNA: TGTGCCAGCAGCTCCCTTTCCGGGACAGGGAGGGAGACCCAGTACTTC.

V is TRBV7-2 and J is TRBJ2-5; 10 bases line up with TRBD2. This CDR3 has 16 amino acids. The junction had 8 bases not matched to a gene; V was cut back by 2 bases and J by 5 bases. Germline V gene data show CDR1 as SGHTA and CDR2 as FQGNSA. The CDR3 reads CASSLPSGSGSETQYF. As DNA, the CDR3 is TGTGCCAGCAGCTTACCTAGCGGGAGCGGGTCGGAGACCCAGTACTTC.

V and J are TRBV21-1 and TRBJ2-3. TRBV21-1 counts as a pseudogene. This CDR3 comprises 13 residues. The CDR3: CASSKEDTDTQYF. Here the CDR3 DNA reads TGTGCCAGCAGCAAAGAGGACACAGATACGCAGTATTTT.

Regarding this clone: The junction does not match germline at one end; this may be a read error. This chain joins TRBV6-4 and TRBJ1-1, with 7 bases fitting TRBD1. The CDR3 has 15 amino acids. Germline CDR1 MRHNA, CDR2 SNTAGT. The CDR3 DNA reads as TGTGCGAGCAGGGATGGGAACAGGGGAGACACTGAAGCTTTCTTT. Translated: CASRDGNRGDTEAFF.

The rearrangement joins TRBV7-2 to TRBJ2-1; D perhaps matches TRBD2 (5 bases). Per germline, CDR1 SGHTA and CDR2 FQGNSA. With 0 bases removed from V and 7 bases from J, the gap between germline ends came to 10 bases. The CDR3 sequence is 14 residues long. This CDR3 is CASSLAGAINEQFF. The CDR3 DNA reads TGTGCCAGCAGCTTAGCGGGAGCTATAAATGAGCAGTTCTTC.

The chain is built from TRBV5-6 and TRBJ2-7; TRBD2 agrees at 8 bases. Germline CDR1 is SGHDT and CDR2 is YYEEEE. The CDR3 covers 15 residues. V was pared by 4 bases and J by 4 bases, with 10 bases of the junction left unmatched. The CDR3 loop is CASSAPGLGFYEQYF. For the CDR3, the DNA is TGTGCCAGCAGCGCCCCGGGACTAGGCTTTTACGAGCAGTACTTC.

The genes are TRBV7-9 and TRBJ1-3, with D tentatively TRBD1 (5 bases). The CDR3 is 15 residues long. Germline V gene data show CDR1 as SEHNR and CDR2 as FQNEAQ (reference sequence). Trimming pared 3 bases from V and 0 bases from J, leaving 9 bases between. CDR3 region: CASSFWTSSGNTIYF. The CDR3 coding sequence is TGTGCCAGCAGCTTCTGGACATCCTCTGGAAACACCATATATTTT.

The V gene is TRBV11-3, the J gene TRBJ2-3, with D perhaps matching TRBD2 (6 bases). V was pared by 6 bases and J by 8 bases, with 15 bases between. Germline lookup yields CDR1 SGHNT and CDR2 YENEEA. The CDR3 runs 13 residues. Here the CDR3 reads CASSRASGGTQYF. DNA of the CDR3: TGTGCCAGCAGTAGGGCCTCCGGGGGTACGCAGTATTTT.

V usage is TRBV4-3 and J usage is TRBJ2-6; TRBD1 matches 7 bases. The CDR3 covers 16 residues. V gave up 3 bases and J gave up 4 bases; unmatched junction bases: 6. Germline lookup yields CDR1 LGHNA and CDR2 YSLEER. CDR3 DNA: TGCGCCAGCAGCCAGGGACAGTCACCCGGGGCCAACGTCCTGACTTTC. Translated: CASSQGQSPGANVLTF.

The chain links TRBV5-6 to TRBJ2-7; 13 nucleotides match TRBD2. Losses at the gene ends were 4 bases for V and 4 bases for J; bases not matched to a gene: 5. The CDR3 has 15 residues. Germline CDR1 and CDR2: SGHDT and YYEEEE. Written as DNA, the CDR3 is TGTGCCAGCAGCCTGGGACTAGCGGGGATGTACGAGCAGTACTTC. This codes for CASSLGLAGMYEQYF.

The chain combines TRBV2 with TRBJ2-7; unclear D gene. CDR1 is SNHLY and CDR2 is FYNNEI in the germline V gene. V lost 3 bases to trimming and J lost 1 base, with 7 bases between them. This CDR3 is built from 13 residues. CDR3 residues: CASSDRRSYEQYF. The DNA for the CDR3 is TGTGCCAGCAGTGATCGTAGATCCTACGAGCAGTACTTC.

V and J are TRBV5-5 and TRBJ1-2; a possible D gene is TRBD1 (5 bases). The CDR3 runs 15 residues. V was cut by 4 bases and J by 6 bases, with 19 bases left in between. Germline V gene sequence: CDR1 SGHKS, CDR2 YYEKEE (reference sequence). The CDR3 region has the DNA TGTGCCAGCAGCCCATTGGGGGGAGTAAGGAATGGCTACACCTTC. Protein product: CASSPLGGVRNGYTF.

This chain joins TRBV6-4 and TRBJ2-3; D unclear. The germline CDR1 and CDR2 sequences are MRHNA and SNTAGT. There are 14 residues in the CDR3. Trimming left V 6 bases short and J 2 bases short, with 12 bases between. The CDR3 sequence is CASSTDGITDTQYF. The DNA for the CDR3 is TGTGCCAGCAGCACCGATGGGATCACAGATACGCAGTATTTT.

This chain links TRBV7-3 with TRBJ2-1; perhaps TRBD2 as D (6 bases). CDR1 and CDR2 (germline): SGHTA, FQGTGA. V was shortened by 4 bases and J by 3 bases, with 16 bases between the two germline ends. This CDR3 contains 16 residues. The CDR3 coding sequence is TGTGCCAGCAGCTCAGAACCGGGAGCTAGCTACAATGAGCAGTTCTTC. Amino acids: CASSSEPGASYNEQFF.

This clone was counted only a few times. CDR3 amino acids: CASSQAGQINEKLFF. The CDR3 DNA sequence: TGTGCCAGCAGCCAAGCAGGCCAAATCAATGAAAAACTGTTTTTT. V usage is TRBV14 and J usage is TRBJ1-4; D remains ambiguous. The CDR3 covers 15 residues. V was cut by 1 base and J by 5 bases, with 11 bases left in between. Germline V gene data show CDR1 as SGHDN and CDR2 as FVKESK.

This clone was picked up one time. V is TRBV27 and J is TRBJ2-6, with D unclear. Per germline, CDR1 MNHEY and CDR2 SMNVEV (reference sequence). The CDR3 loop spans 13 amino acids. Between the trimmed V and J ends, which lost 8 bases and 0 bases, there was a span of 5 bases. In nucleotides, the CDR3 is TGTGCCAGCCGGAGCTCTGGGGCCAACGTCCTGACTTTC. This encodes CASRSSGANVLTF.